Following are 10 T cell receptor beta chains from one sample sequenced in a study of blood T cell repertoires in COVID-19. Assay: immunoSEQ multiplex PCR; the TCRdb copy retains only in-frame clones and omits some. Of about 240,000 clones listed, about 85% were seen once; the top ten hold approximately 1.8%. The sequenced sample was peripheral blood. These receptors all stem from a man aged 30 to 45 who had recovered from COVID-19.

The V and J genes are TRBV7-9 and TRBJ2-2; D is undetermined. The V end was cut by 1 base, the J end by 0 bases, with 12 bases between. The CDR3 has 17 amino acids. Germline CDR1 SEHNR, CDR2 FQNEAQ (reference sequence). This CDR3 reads CASSLVSAMPNTGELFF. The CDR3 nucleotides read TGTGCCAGCAGCTTAGTTTCAGCGATGCCGAACACCGGGGAGCTGTTTTTT. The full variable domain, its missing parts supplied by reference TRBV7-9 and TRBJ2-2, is DTGVSQNPRHKITKRGQNVTFRCDPISEHNRLYWYRQTLGQGPEFLTYFQNEAQLEKSRLLSDRFSAERPKGSFSTLEIQRTEQGDSAMYLCASSLVSAMPNTGELFFGEGSRLTVL.

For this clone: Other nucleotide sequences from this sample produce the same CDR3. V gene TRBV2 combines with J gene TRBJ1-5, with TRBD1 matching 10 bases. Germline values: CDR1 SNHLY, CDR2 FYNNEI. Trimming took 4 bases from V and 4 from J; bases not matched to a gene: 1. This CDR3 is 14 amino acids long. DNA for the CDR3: TGTGCCAGCAGTGGGACAGGGGGGAATCAGCCCCAGCATTTT. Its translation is CASSGTGGNQPQHF. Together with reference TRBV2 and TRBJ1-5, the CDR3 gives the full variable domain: EPEVTQTPSHQVTQMGQEVILRCVPISNHLYFYWYRQILGQKVEFLVSFYNNEISEKSEIFDDQFSVERPDGSNFTLKIRSTKLEDSAMYFCASSGTGGNQPQHFGDGTRLSIL.

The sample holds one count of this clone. DNA of the CDR3: TGTGCCAGCAGCCTATATTCAGGACAGGGGCCTCAGCCCCAGCATTTT. It codes for CASSLYSGQGPQPQHF. The V gene is TRBV3-1 (or the pseudogene TRBV3-2), the J gene TRBJ1-5; 9 nucleotides align to TRBD1. Germline CDR1 LGHDT, CDR2 YNNKEL (reference sequence). The ends lost 4 bases at V and 6 bases at J; junction bases unmatched: 10. CDR3 length equals 16 residues.

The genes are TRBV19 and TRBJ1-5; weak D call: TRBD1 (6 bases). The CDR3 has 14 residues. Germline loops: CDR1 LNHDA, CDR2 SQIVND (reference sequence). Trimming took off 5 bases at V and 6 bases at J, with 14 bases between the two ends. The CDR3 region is CASSLTGNGQPQHF. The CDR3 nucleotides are TGTGCCAGTAGTCTAACAGGGAATGGTCAGCCCCAGCATTTT.

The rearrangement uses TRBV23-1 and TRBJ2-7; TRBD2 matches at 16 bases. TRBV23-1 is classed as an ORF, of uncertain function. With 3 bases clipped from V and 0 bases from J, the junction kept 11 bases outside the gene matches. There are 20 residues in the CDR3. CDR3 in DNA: TGCGCCAGCAGTCACCGAAACTCGGGACTAGCGGGGGGGGGCTCCTACGAGCAGTACGTC. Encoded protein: CASSHRNSGLAGGGSYEQYV.

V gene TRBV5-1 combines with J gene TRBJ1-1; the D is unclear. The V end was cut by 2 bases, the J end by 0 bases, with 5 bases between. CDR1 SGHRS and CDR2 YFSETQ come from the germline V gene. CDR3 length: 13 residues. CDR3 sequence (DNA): TGCGCCAGCAGCTTAACTTTGAACACTGAAGCTTTCTTT. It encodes CASSLTLNTEAFF. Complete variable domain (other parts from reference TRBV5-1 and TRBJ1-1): KAGVTQTPRYLIKTRGQQVTLSCSPISGHRSVSWYQQTPGQGLQFLFEYFSETQRNKGNFPGRFSGRQFSNSRSEMNVSTLELGDSALYLCASSLTLNTEAFFGQGTRLTVV.

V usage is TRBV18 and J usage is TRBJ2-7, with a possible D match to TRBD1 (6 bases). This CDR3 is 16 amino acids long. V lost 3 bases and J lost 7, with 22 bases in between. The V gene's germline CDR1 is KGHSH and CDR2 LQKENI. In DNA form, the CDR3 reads TGTGCCAGCTCACCGTTGGGACATGGGAGTTATCGGGAGCAGTACTTC. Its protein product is CASSPLGHGSYREQYF.

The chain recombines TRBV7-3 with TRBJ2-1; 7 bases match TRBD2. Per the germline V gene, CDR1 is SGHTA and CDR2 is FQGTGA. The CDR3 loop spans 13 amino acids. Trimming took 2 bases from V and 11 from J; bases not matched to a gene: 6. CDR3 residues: CASSLAGDLQQFF. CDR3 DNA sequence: TGTGCCAGCAGCTTAGCGGGGGACCTCCAGCAGTTCTTC.

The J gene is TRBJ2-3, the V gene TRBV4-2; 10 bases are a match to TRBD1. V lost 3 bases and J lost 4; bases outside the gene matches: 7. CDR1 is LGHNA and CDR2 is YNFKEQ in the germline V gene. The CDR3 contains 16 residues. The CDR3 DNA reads TGTGCCAGCAGCCAGGGGGGACAGGGGCTTTCAGATACGCAGTATTTT. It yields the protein CASSQGGQGLSDTQYF.

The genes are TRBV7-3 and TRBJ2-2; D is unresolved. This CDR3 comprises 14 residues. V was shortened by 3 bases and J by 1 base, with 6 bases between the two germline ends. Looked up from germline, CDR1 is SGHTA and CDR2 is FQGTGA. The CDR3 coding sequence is TGTGCCAGCAGCTTTGGTAGGAACACCGGGGAGCTGTTTTTT. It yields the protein CASSFGRNTGELFF.